This T cell receptor (beta chain) was identified during a study of PD-L1 blockade in urothelial cancer. Study context: Reported median T cell count for blood samples was around 150,000.

Synthetic TCR analog templates were spiked into each PCR. Some clones are missing from TCRdb's copy, which holds only in-frame ones; the method was immunoSEQ multiplex PCR. The sample shows more than 35,000 clones, roughly four fifths of them seen only once. Described time point: peripheral blood 6 weeks after treatment start. Trimming removed 5 bases from V and 5 bases from J; junction bases left unmatched: 14. This CDR3 spans 17 amino acids. CDR1 and CDR2 from the germline V gene are SGHAT and FQNNGV. The specimen comprised PBMCs, sampled around atezolizumab (anti-PD-L1) treatment. The V gene is TRBV11-2, the J gene TRBJ2-2; 7 bases line up with TRBD1. The TCR sequence derives from a man in his 60s with urothelial cancer. The CDR3: CASSLPLRTGWTGELFF. CDR3 nucleotides: TGTGCCAGCAGCCTCCCCTTAAGGACAGGATGGACCGGGGAGCTGTTTTTT.